The 14 T cell receptor beta chains below all came from one sample that was sequenced in a study of PD-1 blockade in classical Hodgkin lymphoma. TCRdb keeps only in-frame clones here, not all; method: immunoSEQ multiplex PCR. The sample has roughly 50,000 clones, 81% seen once. All trial patients relapsed after autologous stem cell transplantation. The sequencing here drew on peripheral blood mononuclear cells (PBMCs), taken at baseline. These receptors originate from a human donor with classical Hodgkin lymphoma.

The chain recombines TRBV9 with TRBJ1-1; D is perhaps TRBD1 (6 bases). CDR1 is SGDLS, CDR2 YYNGEE, per germline. V was pared by 2 bases and J by 0 bases, with 11 bases between. The CDR3 spans 15 residues. The CDR3 DNA sequence: TGTGCCAGCAGCGTCCGGACAGAGATGAACACTGAAGCTTTCTTT. This codes for CASSVRTEMNTEAFF. The full variable domain, rest sourced from reference TRBV9 and TRBJ1-1, is DSGVTQTPKHLITATGQRVTLRCSPRSGDLSVYWYQQSLDQGLQFLIQYYNGEERAKGNILERFSAQQFPDLHSELNLSSLELGDSALYFCASSVRTEMNTEAFFGQGTRLTVV.

This clone was detected only a few times. V usage is TRBV6-5 and J usage is TRBJ1-2, with TRBD1 identical over 7 bases. The CDR3 covers 13 residues. J lost 4 bases, V lost 8 bases, and 7 bases had no gene match. Germline V CDR1 and CDR2: MNHEY, SVGAGI. The DNA for the CDR3 is TGTGCCAGCGGAAGACAGGGATCCTATGGCTACACCTTC. Its translation: CASGRQGSYGYTF.

The chain employs TRBV7-2 and TRBJ1-1; maybe TRBD1 (5 bases). The CDR3 contains 13 residues. CDR1 is SGHTA, CDR2 FQGNSA, per germline. Trimming removed 6 bases from V and 1 base from J, with 9 bases in between. Here the CDR3 DNA reads TGTGCCAGCAGGTGGGGGGGGAACACTGAAGCTTTCTTT. Protein: CASRWGGNTEAFF.

This rearrangement joins TRBV25-1 to TRBJ1-4; D gene ambiguous. V was pared by 4 bases and J by 1 base, with 4 bases between. The CDR3 is made up of 13 amino acids. Germline V gene lookup returns CDR1 MGHDK and CDR2 SYGVNS. This CDR3 reads CASSAETNEKLFF. CDR3 DNA sequence: TGTGCCAGCAGTGCTGAAACTAATGAAAAACTGTTTTTT.

The chain recombines TRBV29-1 with TRBJ1-2; 7 bases map to TRBD1. This CDR3 has 12 amino acids. Germline-derived CDR1 and CDR2 are SQVTM and ANQGSEA. The J segment lost 2 bases and the V segment lost 7 bases, leaving 4 bases of the junction unmatched. The CDR3 protein is CSAWDRNYGYTF. CDR3 bases: TGCAGCGCCTGGGACAGAAACTATGGCTACACCTTC.

The chain has TRBV7-2 and TRBJ2-5; 10 bases are a match to TRBD1. CDR3 length: 12 residues. The germline V gene encodes CDR1 SGHTA and CDR2 FQGNSA. V dropped 4 bases and J dropped 14; count of bases not matched to a gene: 7. The CDR3 region has the DNA TGTGCCAGCAGCTGGACAGGGGGACCGCCCTACTTC. Translation: CASSWTGGPPYF.

This clone was counted at least ten times. The V call is TRBV10-3, the J call TRBJ2-1, with 10 bases lining up with TRBD2. The junction had 4 bases not matched to a gene; V was cut back by 0 bases and J by 5 bases. This CDR3 is 16 amino acids long. Germline CDR1 is ENHRY and CDR2 is SYGVKD. The CDR3 DNA sequence: TGTGCCATCAGTGAGTCGATTACTAGCGGGGACAATGAGCAGTTCTTC. This gives the protein CAISESITSGDNEQFF.

The chain joins TRBV6-1 to TRBJ2-1, with TRBD2 matching over 8 bases. Germline CDR1 is MNHNS and CDR2 is SASEGT. This CDR3 contains 17 residues. Unmatched junction bases numbered 12, after V lost 8 bases and J lost 0 bases. The CDR3 is CASGAAGGYSSYNEQFF. CDR3 sequence (DNA): TGTGCCAGCGGTGCGGCGGGAGGCTATAGCTCCTACAATGAGCAGTTCTTC.

The chain recombines TRBV5-5 with TRBJ1-2; D gene unclear. Germline-derived CDR1 and CDR2 are SGHKS and YYEKEE (reference sequence). Trimming removed 6 bases from V and 2 bases from J, with 5 bases in between. The CDR3 loop spans 11 amino acids. In nucleotides, the CDR3 is TGTGCCAGCACCCAAAACTATGGCTACACCTTC. This translates into CASTQNYGYTF.

This chain links TRBV10-3 with TRBJ1-5; D is perhaps TRBD1 (6 bases). V lost 3 bases and J 1 base, leaving 7 bases between the germline ends. Germline V gene sequence: CDR1 ENHRY, CDR2 SYGVKD. The CDR3 is made up of 14 amino acids. This CDR3 reads CAISEGGSNQPQHF. CDR3 nucleotide sequence: TGTGCCATCAGTGAAGGGGGGAGCAATCAGCCCCAGCATTTT.

The CDR3: CAISSGTLRNEQFF. The CDR3 DNA reads TGTGCCATCAGTAGCGGGACACTGCGGAATGAGCAGTTCTTC. The chain links TRBV10-3 to TRBJ2-1; the D gene is possibly TRBD2 (7 bases). V lost 5 bases and J lost 7, with 15 bases in between. CDR3 length: 14 residues. Germline values: CDR1 ENHRY, CDR2 SYGVKD.

This chain links TRBV6-4 with TRBJ2-5; 7 bases map to TRBD2. Germline V lookup: CDR1 MRHNA, CDR2 SNTAGT. After removal of 0 bases from V and 1 base from J, the junction contained 5 bases not matched to a gene. The CDR3 contains 16 residues. The CDR3, as DNA: TGTGCCAGCAGTGACTCGGCGGGAGCGCCCCAAGAGACCCAGTACTTC. It yields the protein CASSDSAGAPQETQYF.

The rearrangement links TRBV30 to TRBJ2-1; 11 positions match TRBD2. The CDR3 contains 14 residues. Germline V CDR1 and CDR2: GTSNPN, SVGIG (reference sequence). The trim removed 4 bases at V and 4 bases at J, leaving 3 bases unmatched. In DNA form, the CDR3 reads TGTGCCTGGATGACTAGCGGGACTTACAATGAGCAGTTCTTC. Protein sequence: CAWMTSGTYNEQFF.

The count of this clone is one. V usage is TRBV27 and J usage is TRBJ2-1; TRBD2 agrees at 7 bases. The trim removed 7 bases at V and 1 base at J, leaving 7 bases unmatched. Germline CDR1 reads MNHEY; CDR2 reads SMNVEV (reference sequence). The CDR3 covers 15 residues. For the CDR3, the DNA is TGTGCCAGCACTCGGGGGGACTTATCCTACAATGAGCAGTTCTTC. This encodes CASTRGDLSYNEQFF.